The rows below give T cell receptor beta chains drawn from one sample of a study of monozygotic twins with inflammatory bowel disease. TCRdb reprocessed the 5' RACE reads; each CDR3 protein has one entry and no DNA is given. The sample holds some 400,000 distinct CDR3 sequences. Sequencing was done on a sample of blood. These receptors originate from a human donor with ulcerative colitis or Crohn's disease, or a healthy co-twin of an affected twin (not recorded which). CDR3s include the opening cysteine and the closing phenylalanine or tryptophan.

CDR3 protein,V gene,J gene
CASTPQGTGELFF,TRBV12-3/TRBV12-4,TRBJ2-2
CASSQEGLAGVETQYF,TRBV4-3,TRBJ2-5
CASRRTGGAYEQYF,TRBV6-1,TRBJ2-7
CASSLGLTNSPLHF,TRBV7-2,TRBJ1-6
CASSLQLSGANVLTF,TRBV27,TRBJ2-6
CASSLDLRGVVAGGHSDTQYF,TRBV11-2,TRBJ2-3
CASSRVVGEQYF,TRBV9,TRBJ2-7
CASSFRPGETQYF,TRBV7-2,TRBJ2-5
CASSHGAGGGEQFF,TRBV3-1,TRBJ2-1
CASSPFGVHGQDTQYF,TRBV18,TRBJ2-3
CASRGQGAGELFF,TRBV5-1,TRBJ2-2
CASSPSGSPHNEQFF,TRBV7-2,TRBJ2-1
CASSSRTDMNTEAFF,TRBV5-1,TRBJ1-1
CATSRVRRTSGSGANVLTF,TRBV15,TRBJ2-6
CASSFSGTKSTDTQYF,TRBV2,TRBJ2-3
CASSWSDRLWTF,TRBV28,TRBJ1-2
CSVDPGRKNTEAFF,TRBV29-1,TRBJ1-1
CASSPYPLGSYTGELFF,TRBV4-3,TRBJ2-2
CASSLTGFAYNEQFF,TRBV5-1,TRBJ2-1
CASSDNRGTGETQYF,TRBV2,TRBJ2-5
CSARLLGPQETQYF,TRBV20-1,TRBJ2-5
CSARVGLAVYNEQFF,TRBV20-1,TRBJ2-1
CASSLVSTGLANNEQFF,TRBV7-2,TRBJ2-1
CASSSAPRGQNIQYF,TRBV28,TRBJ2-4
CSASVGRERNEQFF,TRBV20-1,TRBJ2-1
CASSPGITRSPLHF,TRBV12-3/TRBV12-4,TRBJ1-6
CASSDGQSGANVLTF,TRBV6-1,TRBJ2-6
CASSLDPGGFNEQFF,TRBV12-3/TRBV12-4,TRBJ2-1
CASSVSTSRGFNEQFF,TRBV9,TRBJ2-1
CASSLGDRADTQYF,TRBV5-1,TRBJ2-3
CASSVPGRGGTEAFF,TRBV19,TRBJ1-1
CASSLGGGQGFEQYF,TRBV7-2,TRBJ2-7
CSAREAGGARDTQYF,TRBV20-1,TRBJ2-3
CASTPGPVHEQFF,TRBV6-5,TRBJ2-1
CASSLVPGGPVSNSPLHF,TRBV11-1,TRBJ1-6
CASSPAGREPQHF,TRBV5-6,TRBJ1-5
CASSSPGHAYGYTF,TRBV25-1,TRBJ1-2
CASSPMRTGYTF,TRBV18,TRBJ1-2
CASSLVRLGTEAFF,TRBV5-1,TRBJ1-1
CASGPGQDNEQYF,TRBV7-3,TRBJ2-7